The 10 T cell receptor beta chains below were found in one sample sequenced in a study of blood T cells in healthy people across ages. Then a second PCR, running roughly 7 to 11 cycles, was carried out with a sample-barcoded 5' primer and a J-beta primer mix. A single record per CDR3 protein comes from TCRdb applying MiXCR to the 5' RACE reads. The sample holds 600,000 to 1,000,000 distinct CDR3 sequences, 20% to 25% seen once. This same sample was also part of a study on T cells of mothers and their children.

Sample: blood. The receptors stem from a boy aged 10-17 years in good health.

This clonotype was observed once. The rearrangement joins TRBV19 to TRBJ2-2; the D is unclear. The CDR3 is made up of 11 amino acids. The germline CDR1 and CDR2 sequences are LNHDA and SQIVND (reference sequence). The V gene lost 10 bases and the J gene lost 6 bases, with 9 bases spanning the gap. The CDR3 nucleotides are TGTGCCACATACGGGCCCGGGGAGCTGTTTTTT. It encodes CATYGPGELFF.

In its sample, this clonotype was seen many times. The gene calls are TRBV24-1 and TRBJ2-5; a weak D match, TRBD2 (5 bases). Trimming cost V 2 bases and J 0 bases, with 9 bases left between them. This CDR3 comprises 15 residues. Germline assignment: CDR1 KGHDR and CDR2 SFDVKD. CDR3 loop: CATSDSRVYQETQYF. As DNA, the CDR3 is TGTGCCACCAGTGATTCGAGGGTGTACCAAGAGACCCAGTACTTC.

This rearrangement joins TRBV28 to TRBJ1-5; D perhaps matches TRBD1 (6 bases). V lost 2 bases and J 4 bases, leaving 15 bases between the germline ends. Looked up from germline, CDR1 is MDHEN and CDR2 is SYDVKM. The CDR3 spans 16 residues. The CDR3 loop is CASSLRYRAKNQPQHF. The CDR3 DNA is TGTGCCAGCAGTTTAAGGTACAGGGCGAAGAATCAGCCCCAGCATTTT.

For this clonotype: Because the CDR3 is missing its conserved closing phenylalanine or tryptophan, this is likely a read error. The chain employs TRBV29-1 and TRBJ2-7, with 11 bases matching TRBD2. Germline V CDR1 and CDR2: SQVTM, ANQGSEA. The CDR3 contains 16 residues. After removal of 1 base from V and 5 bases from J, the junction contained 10 bases not matched to a gene. CDR3 sequence: CSVEGRSGRAPDEQYL. In DNA, the CDR3 is TGCAGCGTTGAAGGACGTAGCGGGAGGGCCCCGGACGAGCAGTACCTC.

The chain is built from TRBV7-9 and TRBJ2-6; 9 bases line up with TRBD1. J gave up 0 bases and V 5 bases, and 11 bases lay outside the gene matches. The CDR3 covers 19 residues. CDR1 is SEHNR and CDR2 is FQNEAQ in the germline V gene (reference sequence). This chain's CDR3 is CASSITGGDKLSGANVLTF. CDR3 DNA sequence: TGTGCCAGCAGCATAACAGGGGGCGATAAACTCTCTGGGGCCAACGTCCTGACTTTC.

The rearrangement uses TRBV28 and TRBJ2-7; 11 nucleotides line up with TRBD2. The trim removed 5 bases at V and 7 bases at J, leaving 7 bases unmatched. In germline, CDR1 is MDHEN, CDR2 SYDVKM. The length of the CDR3 is 14 residues. CDR3 sequence reads: CASSELAGALEQYF. DNA of the CDR3: TGTGCCAGCAGTGAACTAGCGGGAGCATTGGAGCAGTACTTC.

The chain carries TRBV6-6 and TRBJ2-1, with 9 bases identical to TRBD1. CDR3 length: 15 residues. In germline, CDR1 is MNHNY, CDR2 SVGAGI (reference sequence). Trimming took 6 bases from V and 4 from J; bases not matched to a gene: 7. The CDR3 sequence: CASRAQGQGYNEQFF. CDR3 bases: TGTGCCAGCAGAGCTCAGGGACAGGGTTACAATGAGCAGTTCTTC.

The rearrangement links TRBV9 to TRBJ2-5; the D gene could be TRBD1 or TRBD2 (6 bases each). The J call may not be correct, given that the DNA end is closer to TRBJ2-7. Looked up from germline, CDR1 is SGDLS and CDR2 is YYNGEE. This CDR3 region has 14 residues. CDR3 amino acids: CASGLGGSSYEQYF. The DNA for the CDR3 is TGTGCCAGCGGCTTGGGGGGCAGCTCCTACGAGCAGTACTTC.

This clonotype appeared a few times. The rearrangement joins TRBV27 to TRBJ2-7; tentative D call: TRBD2 (6 bases). V lost 1 base to trimming and J lost 3 bases, with 13 bases between them. Germline CDR1 reads MNHEY; CDR2 reads SMNVEV (reference sequence). The CDR3 runs 15 residues. CDR3 DNA: TGTGCCAGCAGTTTATTTGGGACTGCACTCTACGAGCAGTACTTC. Its translation: CASSLFGTALYEQYF.

This clonotype was observed many times. The CDR3 nucleotides are TGCAGCGTTGCCTTCGTCGGCGGGAGAGAGACCCAGTACTTC. It yields the protein CSVAFVGGRETQYF. The chain has TRBV29-1 and TRBJ2-5; 7 bases match TRBD2. With V trimmed by 4 bases and J by 4 bases, 9 bases remained unmatched. Germline CDR1 is SQVTM and CDR2 is ANQGSEA. The CDR3 totals 14 residues.